This entry lists 3 T cell receptor beta chains sequenced from one sample in a study of cytomegalovirus exposure and HLA in healthy donors. 60 Vbeta and 13 Jbeta primers were used in PCR. Clones were read by immunoSEQ multiplex PCR, and TCRdb kept only the in-frame ones, dropping some. The table lists some 150,000 clones, about 65% of them singletons. Sequences were obtained from PBMCs. The receptors were sampled from a woman aged 30 to 39 in good health and CMV-seronegative.

This rearrangement joins TRBV5-6 to TRBJ1-5, with D unclear. The germline V gene encodes CDR1 SGHDT and CDR2 YYEEEE. The CDR3 contains 14 residues. Trimming shortened V by 1 base and J by 2 bases, and 7 bases separated the two germline ends. CDR3: CASSLFTGNQPQHF. The CDR3 bases are TGTGCCAGCAGCTTGTTCACAGGCAATCAGCCCCAGCATTTT.

The genes are TRBV7-2 and TRBJ1-1, with a tentative D call TRBD1 (6 bases). V lost 5 bases and J lost 4, with 17 bases in between. The CDR3 length is 15 residues. Germline CDR1 and CDR2: SGHTA and FQGNSA. The CDR3 nucleotides read TGTGCCAGCAGCACTTGGGGGGGGCATGGCACTGAAGCTTTCTTT. Protein product: CASSTWGGHGTEAFF.

The chain recombines TRBV5-1 with TRBJ2-7; possibly TRBD1 for D (7 bases). V lost 0 bases to trimming and J lost 2 bases, with 18 bases between them. CDR1 and CDR2 (germline): SGHRS, YFSETQ. The CDR3 runs 17 residues. The CDR3 nucleotides read TGCGCCAGCAGCTTGGCCGGTGGGGGGACAGCTACCTACGAGCAGTACTTC. Protein sequence: CASSLAGGGTATYEQYF.